This is a list of T cell receptor beta chains from one sample in a study of control samples from healthy donors and cancer patients. Clones were read by immunoSEQ multiplex PCR, and TCRdb kept only the in-frame ones, dropping some. The repertoire holds about 160,000 clones, with around 90% as singletons. Sequenced input: blood. The receptors were sampled from a man aged 25-40 years in good health. Each CDR3 is given with its conserved first and last residue. A D gene is named only where the DNA matches it firmly. Size is stated for part of the rows, as once, few or many counts, or as a class when the clone is expanded.

CDR3 DNA	CDR3 protein	V gene	J gene	clone size	D gene
TGCGCCAGCAGCCGGGGGACAGACCCAAAAGTTAACTATGGCTACACCTTC	CASSRGTDPKVNYGYTF	TRBV4-1	TRBJ1-2	NA	TRBD1
TGTGCCAGCAGTTCCGGGGGTGGAGCTAATTCACCCCTCCACTTT	CASSSGGGANSPLHF	TRBV28	TRBJ1-6	NA	NA
TGTGCCAGCTCCTTCACAGGAACGCAGTATTTT	CASSFTGTQYF	TRBV18	TRBJ2-3	NA	NA
TGTGCCAGCAGCTACAAACGGGACAGGGGCTATGGCTACACCTTC	CASSYKRDRGYGYTF	TRBV7-9	TRBJ1-2	NA	TRBD1
TGTGCCAGCAGCCTAAGGGGACACCTCAATCAGCCCCAGCATTTT	CASSLRGHLNQPQHF	TRBV9	TRBJ1-5	NA	NA
TGCGCCAGCAGCCAAGGTCAAAGTGCAGATACGCAGTATTTT	CASSQGQSADTQYF	TRBV4-3	TRBJ2-3	once	NA
TGTGCCAGCAACGACAGGACAGTGTCCTACAATGAGCAGTTCTTC	CASNDRTVSYNEQFF	TRBV18	TRBJ2-1	NA	NA
TGTGCCAGCTCACAGAATAGCGGGAGGCCACGAAATGAAGAGACCCAGTACTTC	CASSQNSGRPRNEETQYF	TRBV18	TRBJ2-5	NA	TRBD2
TGTGCCAGCAGTCGACTTCGGACAGGGGGCGTTCAGCCCCAGCATTTT	CASSRLRTGGVQPQHF	TRBV28	TRBJ1-5	NA	TRBD1
TGTGCCAGCACCCCCGCGGGGAGGATCAATCAGCCCCAGCATTTT	CASTPAGRINQPQHF	TRBV5-8	TRBJ1-5	NA	NA
TGTGCCAGCAGCGCCCAAGCTGGACTAGCTGGGAATGAGCAGTTCTTC	CASSAQAGLAGNEQFF	TRBV9	TRBJ2-1	NA	TRBD2
TGTGCCGGGACCGGGACAGGGGGCGGGGAGACCCAGTACTTC	CAGTGTGGGETQYF	TRBV30	TRBJ2-5	NA	TRBD1
TGTGCCAGCAGTGAATCCACAGGGTTAAATGGCTACACCTTC	CASSESTGLNGYTF	TRBV25-1	TRBJ1-2	NA	NA
TGTGCCAGCAGCTTGCTGGTAGGGGGCGGAGGACAGCCCCAGCATTTT	CASSLLVGGGGQPQHF	TRBV5-6	TRBJ1-5	NA	TRBD1
TGTGCCAGCAGCTTGGGGGGGTCGGATGCCCATCAGCCCCAGCATTTT	CASSLGGSDAHQPQHF	TRBV7-9	TRBJ1-5	NA	NA
TGTGCCAGCTCACCAGCGACGGAGCCTTCACCCCTCCACTTT	CASSPATEPSPLHF	TRBV18	TRBJ1-6	NA	NA
TGTGCCAGCAGCTTGGAACTGCACACTGAAGCTTTCTTT	CASSLELHTEAFF	TRBV5-6	TRBJ1-1	NA	NA
TGTGCCAGTCTACATGGACAGGACCGCTCGGGGGCTTTCTTT	CASLHGQDRSGAFF	TRBV19	TRBJ1-1	NA	TRBD1
TGTGCCAGCAGTGCCCCGGGACAGGGGTATCAGCCCCAGCATTTT	CASSAPGQGYQPQHF	TRBV28	TRBJ1-5	NA	TRBD1
TGTGCCAGCAGTTTAACCGGGCCTAGCTACACCTTC	CASSLTGPSYTF	TRBV28	TRBJ1-2	NA	NA
TGCGCCAGCAGCCATCAACTTTCTACTAGCGGGAATTACGAGCAGTACTTC	CASSHQLSTSGNYEQYF	TRBV4-1	TRBJ2-7	NA	TRBD2
TGTGCTAGTGGTTTTGGACAGACTCTCACCTTC	CASGFGQTLTF	TRBV12-5	TRBJ1-2	NA	NA
TGTGCCAGCAGTCCCTTAGGACTAGCGGGAGTAGGAACGCAGTATTTT	CASSPLGLAGVGTQYF	TRBV28	TRBJ2-3	NA	TRBD2
TGCGCCAGCAGCTGGGGGGTTGGGAACACTGAAGCTTTCTTT	CASSWGVGNTEAFF	TRBV5-1	TRBJ1-1	NA	NA
TGTGCCAGCAGCCAGGGTCCCTCTAGCGGATATACGCAGTATTTT	CASSQGPSSGYTQYF	TRBV3-1/TRBV3-2	TRBJ2-3	NA	TRBD2
TGTGCCAGCAGCCCCGACAGGGTTGGTTCACCCCTCCACTTT	CASSPDRVGSPLHF	TRBV7-3	TRBJ1-6	NA	TRBD1
TGTGCCAGCAGTTACTCGACAGGGGGCATGAATGAGCAGTTCTTC	CASSYSTGGMNEQFF	TRBV6-6	TRBJ2-1	NA	TRBD1
TGTGCCAGCAGTAGCGGCTACAATGAGCAGTTCTTC	CASSSGYNEQFF	TRBV5-6	TRBJ2-1	NA	NA
TGCAGCGTTGAATTGGCGGAGGGAAATGAGCAGTTCTTC	CSVELAEGNEQFF	TRBV29-1	TRBJ2-1	NA	NA
TGTGCCAGCACAGGCCGGGACAAGGCCTACGAGCAGTACTTC	CASTGRDKAYEQYF	TRBV6-6	TRBJ2-7	NA	NA
TGTGCCAGCAGTGCTCTAGGGTCTAGCGGGAGTCGTCATGAGCAGTTCTTC	CASSALGSSGSRHEQFF	TRBV2	TRBJ2-1	NA	TRBD2
TGTGCCAGCAGCCACCCAGGTTACTCGGTCAATAATGAAAAACTGTTTTTT	CASSHPGYSVNNEKLFF	TRBV28	TRBJ1-4	NA	NA
TGTGCCAGCTCACCTCTAGGCAAAAATAATGAAAAACTGTTTTTT	CASSPLGKNNEKLFF	TRBV18	TRBJ1-4	NA	NA
TGTGCCAGCAGCTTACGGAGGGACAGATCCAACTATGGCTACACCTTC	CASSLRRDRSNYGYTF	TRBV7-8	TRBJ1-2	NA	TRBD1
TGCAGCGTCGGACTGAAAACAGATACGCAGTATTTT	CSVGLKTDTQYF	TRBV29-1	TRBJ2-3	NA	NA
TGTGCCAGCGGCAGGGGCCAAGAGACCCAGTACTTC	CASGRGQETQYF	TRBV9	TRBJ2-5	NA	NA
TGTGCCAGCAGCCAAACGGGACGGAACTATGGCTACACCTTC	CASSQTGRNYGYTF	TRBV3-1/TRBV3-2	TRBJ1-2	NA	NA
TGTGCCAGCAGCCCCGGACAGGGGTACGAGCAGTACTTC	CASSPGQGYEQYF	TRBV7-2	TRBJ2-7	NA	TRBD1
TGTGCCAGCAGCCCCCGACAGTTGGGGTTAGGGTTCGCTGAAGCTTTCTTT	CASSPRQLGLGFAEAFF	TRBV7-9	TRBJ1-1	NA	NA
TGTGCCAGCAGCTATATACAGGGGGCCTCCTACGAGCAGTACTTC	CASSYIQGASYEQYF	TRBV7-9	TRBJ2-7	NA	TRBD1
TGCAGCGTTTTGAGAGACGGGCAAGCTTTCTTT	CSVLRDGQAFF	TRBV29-1	TRBJ1-1	NA	NA
TGTGCCAGCAGCCCAAGCGGTCCCACCTACGAGCAGTACTTC	CASSPSGPTYEQYF	TRBV6-6	TRBJ2-7	NA	NA
TGCGCCAGCAGCTTGGGCACGGGACTAGGCTACAATGAGCAGTTCTTC	CASSLGTGLGYNEQFF	TRBV5-1	TRBJ2-1	NA	TRBD2
TGCGCCAGCAGCCAAAGTCCGGACAGGTATGGCTACACCTTC	CASSQSPDRYGYTF	TRBV4-1	TRBJ1-2	NA	TRBD1
TGCGCCAGCCGGGCGGACCCCGGCCAGGGGAACTATGGCTACACCTTC	CASRADPGQGNYGYTF	TRBV5-1	TRBJ1-2	NA	NA
TGTGCCAGCAGCCCCCAGTACACCGGGGAGCTGTTTTTT	CASSPQYTGELFF	TRBV11-3	TRBJ2-2	once	NA
TGTGCCAGCAGGCTGTGGGGACAGGGGAACACTGAAGCTTTCTTT	CASRLWGQGNTEAFF	TRBV28	TRBJ1-1	NA	TRBD1
TGTGCCAGCAGCCATACCGGGACTAGCGGGAGCCCCGAGACCCAGTACTTC	CASSHTGTSGSPETQYF	TRBV4-2	TRBJ2-5	few	TRBD2
TGTGCCAGCTCCCGAGTGGCAGGGACTCTAAACACCGGGGAGCTGTTTTTT	CASSRVAGTLNTGELFF	TRBV18	TRBJ2-2	NA	NA
TGTGCCTGGAGTCGACAGGGACTAGCGGACTCCTACAATGAGCAGTTCTTC	CAWSRQGLADSYNEQFF	TRBV30	TRBJ2-1	NA	TRBD2
TGCAGCGTTGTCCCAGGGGAGGGTCAGCCCCAGCATTTT	CSVVPGEGQPQHF	TRBV29-1	TRBJ1-5	NA	NA
TGTGCCAGCAGCCAGTGGGCTCCCTACGAGCAGTACTTC	CASSQWAPYEQYF	TRBV3-1/TRBV3-2	TRBJ2-7	once	NA
TGTGCCAGCAGCGTAGCGACAGGGGGATATTACGAGCAGTACTTC	CASSVATGGYYEQYF	TRBV9	TRBJ2-7	once	TRBD1
TGTGGCAGTCTCACCGGGACGAGCAACTATGGCTACACCTTC	CGSLTGTSNYGYTF	TRBV2	TRBJ1-2	NA	NA
TGTGCCAGCAGTCTTCTAGCGGGGAGCACAGATACGCAGTATTTT	CASSLLAGSTDTQYF	TRBV3-1/TRBV3-2	TRBJ2-3	NA	TRBD2
TGTGCCAGCAGCTTAGGACAGACAGGGAGCAATCAGCCCCAGCATTTT	CASSLGQTGSNQPQHF	TRBV13	TRBJ1-5	NA	TRBD1
TGTGCCAGCACGGGACACCTTTCCGGAGTTCAGTACTTC	CASTGHLSGVQYF	TRBV7-8	TRBJ2-4	NA	NA
TGTGCCAGCAGCCAGGGGATATTTCAGCCCCAGCATTTT	CASSQGIFQPQHF	TRBV7-9	TRBJ1-5	NA	NA
TGTGCCAGTAGTAATCGGGTCGGCAATTCACCCCTCCACTTT	CASSNRVGNSPLHF	TRBV19	TRBJ1-6	NA	NA
TGTGCCAGCAGCTTAGAAGGTACCTCGGGCAATGAGCAGTTCTTC	CASSLEGTSGNEQFF	TRBV11-1	TRBJ2-1	NA	NA